The rows below give T cell receptor beta chains drawn from one sample of a study of tumor-infiltrating lymphocytes in oesophageal squamous cell carcinoma. TCRdb used MiXCR to reprocess the PCR reads, holding one entry per CDR3 protein. The sample lists 10,000 to 15,000 distinct CDR3 sequences, 58% seen once, with approximately 32% in the top ten. Input material: esophageal tumor tissue. These TCRs come from a female donor with esophageal squamous cell carcinoma. The conserved cysteine and the conserved F or W are not part of the CDR3 here.

CDR3: ASSQDGTGRNSPLH
V: TRBV4-3

CDR3: AARGNEQY
V: TRBV10-3

CDR3: ASIPWSTSGSGEQY
V: TRBV11-2

CDR3: ASGKTGTLSGANVLT
V: TRBV6-1

CDR3: ASSWRGGTEYYEQY
V: TRBV7-2

CDR3: ASSYRGGGEQY
V: TRBV6-5

CDR3: ASTFQQWTEQF
V: TRBV28

CDR3: ASSSRPDRGRGEQF
V: TRBV7-6

CDR3: ASSLSTGAGANVLT
V: TRBV5-1

CDR3: ASSFLAGGPLSSYNEQF
V: TRBV7-3

CDR3: ASSLSRTQSNQPQH
V: TRBV7-8

CDR3: ATSRDGMNSPLH
V: TRBV15

CDR3: ASKLYARATGDWSTDTQY
V: TRBV6-1

CDR3: ASSSGQGQETQY
V: TRBV7-3

CDR3: ASSSEPGRAQF
V: TRBV7-3

CDR3: ASSTQGIYSNQPQH
V: TRBV18

CDR3: ASSLGGREQF
V: TRBV7-2

CDR3: ASSLVQGSYGYT
V: TRBV5-4

CDR3: ASSLFNGRNSPLH
V: TRBV11-1

CDR3: ASSGDRGMNTEAF
V: TRBV6-1

CDR3: ASSPQIGIGANVLT
V: TRBV7-3

CDR3: ASSPVGDTGGYYEQY
V: TRBV7-6

CDR3: ASSLEGGGPTDTQY
V: TRBV7-8

CDR3: ASSLIRQSGANVLT
V: TRBV27

CDR3: ASSPKTSGSFHEQF
V: TRBV7-8

CDR3: ASSGGNTEAF
V: TRBV9

CDR3: ASSKLGNEQF
V: TRBV27

CDR3: ASSPGTSFPLYEQY
V: TRBV6-2/TRBV6-3

CDR3: ASRSGTKGYNEQF
V: TRBV27

CDR3: ASSLQRYTDTQY
V: TRBV28

CDR3: ASSHRTGVNRPQH
V: TRBV18

CDR3: ASSANTEAF
V: TRBV10-2

CDR3: ASSYRGAGANVLT
V: TRBV12-3/TRBV12-4

CDR3: ASSLPVQETQY
V: TRBV7-8

CDR3: ASTTRAGVDYGYT
V: TRBV7-2

CDR3: ASTPYRDRGQPQH
V: TRBV6-6

CDR3: ASSQRGSSYNEQF
V: TRBV7-3

CDR3: ASSASDTQY
V: TRBV7-8

CDR3: SAETDRLETQY
V: TRBV20-1

CDR3: ASSRQGNTEAF
V: TRBV12-3/TRBV12-4

CDR3: ASSLTLSYEQY
V: TRBV11-2

CDR3: ASSPRSGQTSYNEQF
V: TRBV7-9

CDR3: ASSLGKGRRTDTQY
V: TRBV7-9

CDR3: ASRVQGSGANVLT
V: TRBV6-6

CDR3: ASSLDSSYNEQF
V: TRBV6-8

CDR3: ASSLEAIGGGTDTQY
V: TRBV7-2

CDR3: ATSAGTGGSNEQF
V: TRBV24-1